One and the same sample provided the 27 T cell receptor beta chains below, sequenced in a study of response to subunit inactivated influenza vaccine. TCRdb analysed the RT-PCR reads with MiXCR anew, one entry per CDR3 protein. In the table there are more than 400,000 distinct CDR3 sequences, approximately 9.9% of which are singletons. The specimen was PBMCs from blood, collected 45 days after vaccination. These receptors were taken from a man aged 50-60 years who received an inactivated influenza vaccine.

Only a few counts were recorded for this clonotype. The chain has TRBV7-8 and TRBJ2-3; maybe TRBD2 (7 bases). This CDR3 region has 16 residues. Germline V lookup: CDR1 SGHVS, CDR2 FQNEAQ. Trimming cost V 2 bases and J 4 bases, with 16 bases left between them. The CDR3 loop reads CASSLKLGGGPDTQYF. The CDR3 region has the DNA TGTGCCAGCAGCTTAAAATTGGGGGGGGGGCCAGATACGCAGTATTTT.

Only a few counts were recorded for this clonotype. The chain links TRBV29-1 to TRBJ2-1, with TRBD2 identical over 9 bases. The CDR3 is 15 amino acids. Germline CDR1 is SQVTM and CDR2 is ANQGSEA. V trimming: 0 bases; J trimming: 6 bases; junction bases outside the gene matches: 6. The CDR3 region is CSVEDPGREGNEQFF. CDR3 nucleotides: TGCAGCGTTGAAGATCCCGGGCGGGAGGGCAATGAGCAGTTCTTC.

This clonotype was counted ten times or more. The chain uses TRBV29-1 and TRBJ2-7; 9 bases map to TRBD1. This CDR3 is built from 14 residues. V was pared by 6 bases and J by 4 bases, with 10 bases of the junction left unmatched. In germline, CDR1 is SQVTM, CDR2 ANQGSEA. Written as DNA, the CDR3 is TGCAGCGTAACACAGGGGGCTGGGGGGTACGAGCAGTACTTC. Translating gives CSVTQGAGGYEQYF.

The CDR3 nucleotides are TGTGCCAGCAGCTTTGGACGGACAGGGTACAATGAGCAGTTCTTC. This encodes CASSFGRTGYNEQFF. J is TRBJ2-1 and V is TRBV7-3; 8 nucleotides agree with TRBD1. Trimming removed 3 bases from V and 4 bases from J; junction bases left unmatched: 5. The CDR3 is made up of 15 amino acids. Per germline, CDR1 SGHTA and CDR2 FQGTGA.

At least ten counts were recorded for this clonotype. The chain uses TRBV29-1 and TRBJ2-1; TRBD2 aligns across 12 bases. The germline V gene encodes CDR1 SQVTM and CDR2 ANQGSEA. The CDR3 totals 14 residues. With 4 bases clipped from V and 7 bases from J, the junction kept 5 bases outside the gene matches. The chain's CDR3 is CSVAQTSGGNEQFF. Written as DNA, the CDR3 is TGCAGCGTTGCCCAAACTAGCGGGGGGAATGAGCAGTTCTTC.

The sample holds a few counts of this clonotype. The chain uses TRBV28 and TRBJ2-3; D uncertain. Germline lookup yields CDR1 MDHEN and CDR2 SYDVKM. This CDR3 has 15 residues. V was shortened by 5 bases and J by 0 bases, with 12 bases between the two germline ends. The CDR3 sequence: CASSKTPGSTDTQYF. CDR3 sequence (DNA): TGTGCCAGCAGTAAGACCCCAGGTAGCACAGATACGCAGTATTTT. Looking up the rest from reference TRBV28 and TRBJ2-3 gives the full variable domain: DVKVTQSSRYLVKRTGEKVFLECVQDMDHENMFWYRQDPGLGLRLIYFSYDVKMKEKGDIPEGYSVSREKKERFSLILESASTNQTSMYLCASSKTPGSTDTQYFGPGTRLTVL.

This clonotype was detected only a few times. The CDR3 loop is CSAPGQGNDGYTF. The CDR3 DNA follows: TGCAGTGCACCGGGACAGGGAAACGATGGCTACACCTTC. This chain uses TRBV20-1 with TRBJ1-2, with 9 bases matching TRBD1. The CDR3 spans 13 residues. The ends lost 6 bases at V and 6 bases at J; junction bases unmatched: 8. Germline CDR1 reads DFQATT; CDR2 reads SNEGSKA (reference sequence).

The chain links TRBV27 to TRBJ2-7; 7 bases map to TRBD2. Germline CDR1 MNHEY, CDR2 SMNVEV (reference sequence). The V segment lost 5 bases and the J segment 4 bases; nucleotides outside the gene matches: 11. This CDR3 has 15 amino acids. The CDR3 DNA reads as TGTGCCAGCAGTAGAGCGGGACTAAAACCATACGAGCAGTACTTC. Amino acid sequence: CASSRAGLKPYEQYF.

The chain links TRBV6-1 to TRBJ1-1; possible D gene TRBD1, 6 bases. Germline CDR1 reads MNHNS; CDR2 reads SASEGT. This CDR3 has 13 residues. V was shortened by 7 bases and J by 1 base, with 10 bases between the two germline ends. The CDR3 is CASTGHPNTEAFF. DNA of the CDR3: TGTGCCAGCACGGGACACCCGAACACTGAAGCTTTCTTT.

The V gene is TRBV15, the J gene TRBJ2-7; weak D call: TRBD2 (6 bases). CDR1 is LNHNV, CDR2 YYDKDF, per germline (reference sequence). Trimming took 3 bases from V and 7 from J, leaving 10 bases between them. The CDR3 runs 12 residues. This CDR3 is CATSSGSGEQYF. The CDR3 nucleotides read TGTGCCACCAGCAGCGGGAGCGGGGAGCAGTACTTC. Based on the CDR3 plus reference TRBV15 and TRBJ2-7, the full variable domain is DAMVIQNPRYQVTQFGKPVTLSCSQTLNHNVMYWYQQKSSQAPKLLFHYYDKDFNNEADTPDNFQSRRPNTSFCFLDIRSPGLGDTAMYLCATSSGSGEQYFGPGTRLTVT.

This clonotype was counted a few times. CDR3 in DNA: TGTGCCAGCAGCTTAGAGGGGCTACGAGGACTCAGGTTTCAAGAGACCCAGTACTTC. It yields the protein CASSLEGLRGLRFQETQYF. This chain joins TRBV11-1 and TRBJ2-5; D is tentatively TRBD1 or TRBD2 (5 bases each). The CDR3 contains 19 residues. V lost 1 base and J lost 2, with 23 bases in between. Germline CDR1 SGHAT, CDR2 FQDESV (reference sequence). The full variable domain, with the rest looked up from reference TRBV11-1 and TRBJ2-5, is EAEVAQSPRYKITEKSQAVAFWCDPISGHATLYWYRQILGQGPELLVQFQDESVVDDSQLPKDRFSAERLKGVDSTLKIQPAELGDSAMYLCASSLEGLRGLRFQETQYFGPGTRLLVL.

This clonotype was seen many times. V gene TRBV4-2 combines with J gene TRBJ1-4; TRBD1 agrees at 9 bases. Germline assignment: CDR1 LGHNA and CDR2 YNFKEQ. V was clipped by 6 bases and J by 5 bases; unmatched bases: 7. The CDR3 runs to 15 residues. The CDR3 DNA sequence: TGTGCCAGCAGTGGGGCCGGGACAGGGAATGAAAAACTGTTTTTT. Its translation: CASSGAGTGNEKLFF.

The table lists this clonotype with many counts. The rearrangement joins TRBV29-1 to TRBJ2-3, with D uncertain. Trimming removed 6 bases at V and 2 bases at J, with 12 bases between. Germline V gene lookup returns CDR1 SQVTM and CDR2 ANQGSEA. There are 13 residues in the CDR3. CDR3 nucleotides: TGCAGCGTCGCGTCGTTGCTCACAGATACGCAGTATTTT. Its translation is CSVASLLTDTQYF.

This clonotype was seen only a few times. This rearrangement joins TRBV6-2 or TRBV6-3 to TRBJ2-7, with TRBD2 matching 7 bases. This CDR3 is 13 amino acids long. V shed 2 bases and J 3 bases; nucleotides not matched to a gene: 1. Germline-derived CDR1 and CDR2 are MNHEY and SVGEGT. The DNA for the CDR3 is TGTGCCAGCAGTTACATAGCGGGCTACGAGCAGTACTTC. Its translation is CASSYIAGYEQYF.

This clonotype was counted ten times or more. This chain connects TRBV20-1 to TRBJ2-3; D gene unclear. In germline, CDR1 is DFQATT, CDR2 SNEGSKA (reference sequence). The CDR3 extends over 11 amino acids. V was pared by 3 bases and J by 2 bases, with 3 bases between. The CDR3 is CSARATDTQYF. The CDR3 DNA is TGCAGTGCTAGGGCCACAGATACGCAGTATTTT.

This clonotype was found a few times. V is TRBV5-1 and J is TRBJ2-5; TRBD1 aligns across 7 bases. Germline lookup yields CDR1 SGHRS and CDR2 YFSETQ. The CDR3 contains 15 residues. The J segment lost 0 bases and the V segment lost 5 bases, leaving 7 bases of the junction unmatched. DNA of the CDR3: TGCGCCAGCAGTTCTGGACAGGCTAACCAAGAGACCCAGTACTTC. Protein product: CASSSGQANQETQYF.

The rearrangement uses TRBV7-9 and TRBJ2-7; TRBD1 might be the D (6 bases). This CDR3 spans 17 amino acids. V lost 2 bases and J lost 3, with 20 bases in between. Germline V gene sequence: CDR1 SEHNR, CDR2 FQNEAQ (reference sequence). The CDR3 sequence: CASSLPNTGTPSYEQYF. CDR3 coding DNA: TGTGCCAGCAGCTTACCAAATACCGGGACACCTAGCTACGAGCAGTACTTC. Full variable domain (remainder filled in from reference TRBV7-9 and TRBJ2-7): DTGVSQNPRHKITKRGQNVTFRCDPISEHNRLYWYRQTLGQGPEFLTYFQNEAQLEKSRLLSDRFSAERPKGSFSTLEIQRTEQGDSAMYLCASSLPNTGTPSYEQYFGPGTRLTVT.

There are many counts of this clonotype. The chain employs TRBV5-1 and TRBJ2-1, with D uncertain. V dropped 2 bases and J dropped 7 bases, with 16 bases sitting between them. The CDR3 is made up of 15 amino acids. Looked up from germline, CDR1 is SGHRS and CDR2 is YFSETQ. In DNA form, the CDR3 reads TGCGCCAGCAGCTTAGGGTCTCACCCTTCGAATGAGCAGTTCTTC. It translates to CASSLGSHPSNEQFF.

The rearrangement uses TRBV15 and TRBJ2-1; TRBD2 is a possible D gene (6 bases). This CDR3 is built from 17 residues. The germline V gene has CDR1 LNHNV and CDR2 YYDKDF (reference sequence). Trimming pared 1 base from V and 0 bases from J, leaving 13 bases between. CDR3 in amino acids: CATSRGTGTPSYNEQFF. The CDR3 DNA follows: TGTGCCACCAGCAGAGGTACCGGGACTCCCTCCTACAATGAGCAGTTCTTC.

This clonotype was seen repeatedly, ten times or more. The rearrangement links TRBV15 to TRBJ1-2; 10 bases are shared with TRBD1. Germline V gene data show CDR1 as LNHNV and CDR2 as YYDKDF (reference sequence). V dropped 4 bases and J dropped 8; count of bases not matched to a gene: 7. The CDR3 is made up of 14 amino acids. CDR3: CATSMDRGFYGYTF. The CDR3 DNA follows: TGTGCCACCAGCATGGACAGGGGGTTTTACGGCTACACCTTC.

The rearrangement uses TRBV6-1 and TRBJ2-3; D remains ambiguous. Trimming took 6 bases from V and 6 from J, leaving 13 bases between them. The CDR3 runs to 13 residues. Per the germline V gene, CDR1 is MNHNS and CDR2 is SASEGT. The CDR3 region is CASSHTRADTQYF. Here the CDR3 DNA reads TGTGCCAGCAGCCACACCCGAGCGGATACGCAGTATTTT.

This chain links TRBV20-1 with TRBJ2-7, with D possibly being TRBD1 or TRBD2 (5 bases each). Germline V CDR1 and CDR2: DFQATT, SNEGSKA (reference sequence). The CDR3 extends over 12 amino acids. V was trimmed by 1 base and J by 7 bases, leaving 11 bases between them. The CDR3 DNA follows: TGCAGTGCTAGAGTTGGGACCCGGGAGCAGTACTTC. Translating it yields CSARVGTREQYF.

This clonotype came up a few times. The J gene is TRBJ1-2, the V gene TRBV11-2; D not certain. The V end lost 5 bases, the J end lost 1 base, and 20 bases lay between the germline ends. The CDR3 contains 17 residues. CDR1 and CDR2 from the germline V gene are SGHAT and FQNNGV. CDR3 sequence (DNA): TGTGCCAGCAGCCAGAGAACTGGCAATCGGGGTAACTATGGCTACACCTTC. It encodes CASSQRTGNRGNYGYTF. The complete variable domain, with remaining parts taken from reference TRBV11-2 and TRBJ1-2, reads EAGVAQSPRYKIIEKRQSVAFWCNPISGHATLYWYQQILGQGPKLLIQFQNNGVVDDSQLPKDRFSAERLKGVDSTLKIQPAKLEDSAVYLCASSQRTGNRGNYGYTFGSGTRLTVV.

This clonotype was counted only a few times. This chain connects TRBV12-3 or TRBV12-4 to TRBJ2-7, with D perhaps being TRBD1 or TRBD2 (5 bases each). The V and J ends lost 3 bases and 5 bases respectively, with 11 bases between them. The CDR3 contains 13 residues. The CDR3 coding sequence is TGTGCCAGCAGTTTGGTCAGGGACCACGAGCAGTACTTC. It yields the protein CASSLVRDHEQYF.

The gene calls are TRBV5-5 and TRBJ1-4; D is perhaps TRBD1 (5 bases). The CDR3 covers 14 residues. V was clipped by 1 base and J by 4 bases, with 8 bases between them. Germline-derived CDR1 and CDR2 are SGHKS and YYEKEE (reference sequence). DNA for the CDR3: TGTGCCAGCAGCTTGTGGGGGAATAATGAAAAACTGTTTTTT. Its protein is CASSLWGNNEKLFF.

This clonotype was picked up a small number of times. The CDR3 reads CASRAVGSGYTF. The DNA for the CDR3 is TGTGCCAGCAGGGCAGTGGGATCTGGCTACACCTTC. This chain links TRBV28 with TRBJ1-2; D gene unclear. The CDR3 has 12 residues. Germline loops: CDR1 MDHEN, CDR2 SYDVKM. The V end lost 6 bases, the J end lost 7 bases, and 12 bases lay between the germline ends.

This chain links TRBV3-1 with TRBJ1-6; D remains unclear. CDR1 is LGHDT and CDR2 is YNNKEL in the germline V gene (reference sequence). Between the trimmed V and J ends, which lost 5 bases and 7 bases, there was a span of 15 bases. This CDR3 is built from 15 residues. The CDR3: CASSDPGFRNSPLHF. The CDR3 nucleotides are TGTGCCAGCAGCGACCCCGGGTTTCGCAATTCACCCCTCCACTTT.